The 23 T cell receptor beta chains given below trace back to one sample, sequenced in a study of CD8 T cells in Susac syndrome. An input of roughly 0.45 to 1 ug of RNA was subjected to reverse transcription using random hexamers. TCRdb re-analysed the immunoSEQ multiplex PCR reads in MiXCR, keeping a single row per CDR3 protein. The sample holds 150,000 to 200,000 distinct CDR3 sequences, roughly 94% seen once. Sequences were obtained from CD4+ T cells from PBMCs. The receptors stem from a human donor in good health.

The genes are TRBV12-3 or TRBV12-4 and TRBJ2-7, with D perhaps TRBD2 (5 bases). Trimming pared 0 bases from V and 4 bases from J, leaving 16 bases between. This CDR3 spans 16 amino acids. The CDR3 spells CASSLAHGVVSYEQYF. The CDR3, as DNA: TGTGCCAGCAGTTTAGCGCACGGGGTAGTCTCGTACGAGCAGTACTTC.

This sequence joins TRBV4-3 and TRBJ2-2; 11 bases map to TRBD2. This CDR3 spans 19 amino acids. Germline V lookup: CDR1 LGHNA, CDR2 YSLEER. Germline trimming cut 4 bases from V and 2 bases from J; bases unmatched to any gene: 12. CDR3 sequence reads: CASSPRRGTSGPNTGELFF. The CDR3 DNA sequence: TGCGCCAGCAGCCCGCGCAGGGGGACTAGCGGACCTAACACCGGGGAGCTGTTTTTT.

This chain connects TRBV12-3 or TRBV12-4 to TRBJ1-4; D is undetermined. This CDR3 region has 12 residues. V was clipped by 3 bases and J by 4 bases, with 3 bases between them. CDR3 nucleotide sequence: TGTGCCAGCAGTTTCTTTAATGAAAAACTGTTTTTT. It specifies CASSFFNEKLFF.

The chain couples TRBV20-1 to TRBJ1-1; D ambiguous. The germline gives CDR1 DFQATT, CDR2 SNEGSKA (reference sequence). The germline V and J ends were trimmed by 2 bases and 8 bases, with 12 bases remaining between them. This CDR3 has 12 residues. This CDR3 reads CSARIRVGEAFF. The CDR3 nucleotides are TGCAGTGCTAGAATTCGGGTTGGGGAAGCTTTCTTT.

This chain links TRBV20-1 with TRBJ2-1; TRBD2 matches 7 bases. CDR1 DFQATT and CDR2 SNEGSKA come from the germline V gene (reference sequence). The trim removed 2 bases at V and 0 bases at J, leaving 7 bases unmatched. The length of the CDR3 is 16 residues. CDR3 loop: CSARWEGGGSYNEQFF. The CDR3, as DNA: TGCAGTGCTAGATGGGAAGGCGGGGGCTCCTACAATGAGCAGTTCTTC.

The V gene is TRBV20-1, the J gene TRBJ2-3, with a weak D call TRBD2 (5 bases). V was clipped by 0 bases and J by 6 bases, with 19 bases between them. This CDR3 comprises 16 residues. CDR1 is DFQATT and CDR2 is SNEGSKA in the germline V gene (reference sequence). CDR3 DNA sequence: TGCAGTGCTAGAGATCTGAGGGCAGTTAGAGCGGATACGCAGTATTTT. This translates into CSARDLRAVRADTQYF.

The chain carries TRBV7-3 and TRBJ2-3; 8 bases line up with TRBD2. Losses at the gene ends were 6 bases for V and 2 bases for J; bases not matched to a gene: 7. Germline V lookup: CDR1 SGHTA, CDR2 FQGTGA. This CDR3 spans 15 amino acids. Here the CDR3 reads CASSPLAGDTDTQYF. DNA for the CDR3: TGTGCCAGCAGTCCGCTAGCGGGTGACACAGATACGCAGTATTTT.

The chain uses TRBV3-1 and TRBJ1-1; D uncertain. Germline V gene sequence: CDR1 LGHDT, CDR2 YNNKEL (reference sequence). The CDR3 length is 17 residues. The V end was cut by 4 bases, the J end by 0 bases, with 18 bases between. The CDR3 nucleotides read TGTGCCAGCAGCCCCTATCCCGTGACCGAAATGAACACTGAAGCTTTCTTT. Translating gives CASSPYPVTEMNTEAFF.

The V call is TRBV2, the J call TRBJ1-5, with D perhaps TRBD1 (5 bases). Germline V gene sequence: CDR1 SNHLY, CDR2 FYNNEI. This CDR3 region has 14 residues. V lost 1 base to trimming and J lost 7 bases, with 11 bases between them. As DNA, the CDR3 is TGTGCCAGCAGTGAAGGCGGGGACGGACAGCCCCAGCATTTT. This translates into CASSEGGDGQPQHF.

The rearrangement joins TRBV7-9 to TRBJ2-1, with D hard to call. This CDR3 region has 12 residues. V lost 5 bases, J lost 10 bases, and 12 bases lay in between. Germline assignment: CDR1 SEHNR and CDR2 FQNEAQ (reference sequence). CDR3 protein: CASSPRLLEQFF. CDR3 DNA sequence: TGTGCCAGCAGCCCGCGGCTTCTGGAGCAGTTCTTC.

The chain is built from TRBV12-3 or TRBV12-4 and TRBJ1-2; the D gene is possibly TRBD1 (6 bases). The CDR3 extends over 15 amino acids. Trimming took off 6 bases at V and 2 bases at J, with 16 bases between the two ends. CDR3 protein: CASSSTHQGNYGYTF. In DNA form, the CDR3 reads TGTGCCAGCAGCTCTACACACCAGGGGAACTATGGCTACACCTTC.

The V gene is TRBV28, the J gene TRBJ2-7; 7 nucleotides match TRBD1. Germline CDR1 MDHEN, CDR2 SYDVKM. The CDR3 is made up of 15 amino acids. J lost 3 bases, V lost 4 bases, and 9 bases had no gene match. The CDR3 DNA is TGTGCCAGCAGTTCACCGGGACAGACTATCTACGAGCAGTACTTC. Translated, it gives CASSSPGQTIYEQYF.

This chain's CDR3 is CASSYPAGGDEQFF. The CDR3 DNA is TGTGCCAGCAGTTACCCTGCGGGAGGGGACGAGCAGTTCTTC. The chain is built from TRBV6-5 and TRBJ2-1; 9 nucleotides align to TRBD2. The V gene's germline CDR1 is MNHEY and CDR2 SVGAGI. CDR3 length: 14 residues. V gave up 2 bases and J gave up 10 bases; unmatched junction bases: 6.

This chain connects TRBV6-5 to TRBJ2-7, with 10 bases fitting TRBD1. Looked up from germline, CDR1 is MNHEY and CDR2 is SVGAGI. V lost 2 bases and J lost 9; bases outside the gene matches: 4. This CDR3 has 13 amino acids. In DNA, the CDR3 is TGTGCCAGCAGTTACGGGACAGGGGTCGGGCAGTACTTC. It encodes CASSYGTGVGQYF.

This chain joins TRBV4-2 and TRBJ2-3, with 8 bases lining up with TRBD2. CDR3 length: 14 residues. Germline V lookup: CDR1 LGHNA, CDR2 YNFKEQ. The ends lost 4 bases at V and 6 bases at J; junction bases unmatched: 6. The CDR3 coding sequence is TGTGCCAGCAGCCGACAGACTAGCGCGGATACGCAGTATTTT. Encoded protein: CASSRQTSADTQYF.

This clonotype was detected a few times. V is TRBV6-1 and J is TRBJ1-2; 7 bases are a match to TRBD1. This CDR3 region has 14 residues. The J segment lost 4 bases and the V segment lost 5 bases, leaving 7 bases of the junction unmatched. Germline V lookup: CDR1 MNHNS, CDR2 SASEGT. The CDR3: CASSPRQGIYGYTF. The CDR3 DNA is TGTGCCAGCAGTCCCCGACAGGGCATCTATGGCTACACCTTC.

V and J are TRBV29-1 and TRBJ1-5, with D tentatively TRBD1 (5 bases). Germline V lookup: CDR1 SQVTM, CDR2 ANQGSEA. The CDR3 consists of 13 residues. Trimming shortened V by 1 base and J by 6 bases, and 10 bases separated the two germline ends. The CDR3 region has the DNA TGCAGCGTTGAAGCAGGGAAGGGTCAGCCCCAGCATTTT. As protein: CSVEAGKGQPQHF.

This clonotype was seen a handful of times. The chain links TRBV4-1 to TRBJ1-2, with a weak D call TRBD1 (6 bases). CDR1 and CDR2 from the germline V gene are MGHRA and YSYEKL. There are 14 residues in the CDR3. The germline V and J ends were trimmed by 4 bases and 7 bases, with 16 bases remaining between them. CDR3 sequence reads: CASSPEQGRGGYTF. Written as DNA, the CDR3 is TGCGCCAGCAGCCCAGAACAGGGAAGGGGTGGCTACACCTTC.

This clonotype was recorded once. The chain has TRBV7-9 and TRBJ2-1; 14 nucleotides align to TRBD2. Germline V CDR1 and CDR2: SEHNR, FQNEAQ (reference sequence). V gave up 5 bases and J gave up 6 bases; unmatched junction bases: 3. The CDR3 sequence is 15 residues long. DNA for the CDR3: TGTGCCAGCAGCCCCGGGACTAGCGGGAGCAATGAGCAGTTCTTC. This translates into CASSPGTSGSNEQFF.

The genes are TRBV7-9 and TRBJ1-1; no clear D gene. Germline-derived CDR1 and CDR2 are SEHNR and FQNEAQ (reference sequence). Trimming pared 1 base from V and 0 bases from J, leaving 3 bases between. CDR3 size: 13 residues. The CDR3 coding sequence is TGTGCCAGCAGCTTAGAGGTGAACACTGAAGCTTTCTTT. Translating gives CASSLEVNTEAFF.

This chain links TRBV7-9 with TRBJ1-4; D is perhaps TRBD1 (6 bases). The germline V gene has CDR1 SEHNR and CDR2 FQNEAQ (reference sequence). The CDR3 is 13 residues long. Trimming shortened V by 8 bases and J by 4 bases, and 11 bases separated the two germline ends. CDR3 sequence reads: CASGDTLNEKLFF. The CDR3 DNA reads as TGTGCCAGCGGGGACACACTTAATGAAAAACTGTTTTTT.

In the case of this clonotype: At one boundary the junction diverges from the germline segment, which might be a read error. The chain recombines TRBV30 with TRBJ1-1, with D perhaps matching TRBD1 (5 bases). This CDR3 region has 14 residues. The V gene's germline CDR1 is GTSNPN and CDR2 SVGIG (reference sequence). The chain's CDR3 is CAWSPGEGNTEAFF. In DNA, the CDR3 is TGTGCCTGGAGCCCGGGGGAGGGGAACACTGAAGCCTTCTTT.

V and J are TRBV15 and TRBJ2-3; 7 positions agree with TRBD1. The CDR3 contains 15 residues. Unmatched junction bases numbered 4, after V lost 0 bases and J lost 4 bases. The germline CDR1 and CDR2 sequences are LNHNV and YYDKDF (reference sequence). The CDR3 reads CATSRDQTGPDTQYF. As DNA, the CDR3 is TGTGCCACCAGCAGAGACCAGACAGGGCCAGATACGCAGTATTTT.